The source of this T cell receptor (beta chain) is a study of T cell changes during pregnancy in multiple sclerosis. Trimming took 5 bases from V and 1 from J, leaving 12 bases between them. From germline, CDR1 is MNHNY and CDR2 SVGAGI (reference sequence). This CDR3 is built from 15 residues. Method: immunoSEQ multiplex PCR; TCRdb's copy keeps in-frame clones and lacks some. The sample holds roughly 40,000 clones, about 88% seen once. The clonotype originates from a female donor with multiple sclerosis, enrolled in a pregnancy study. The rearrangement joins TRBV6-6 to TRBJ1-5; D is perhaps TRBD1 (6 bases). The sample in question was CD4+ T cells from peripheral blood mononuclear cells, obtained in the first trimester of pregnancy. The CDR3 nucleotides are TGTGCCAGCAGTACCGGACAGACGAGCAATCAGCCCCAGCATTTT. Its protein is CASSTGQTSNQPQHF.